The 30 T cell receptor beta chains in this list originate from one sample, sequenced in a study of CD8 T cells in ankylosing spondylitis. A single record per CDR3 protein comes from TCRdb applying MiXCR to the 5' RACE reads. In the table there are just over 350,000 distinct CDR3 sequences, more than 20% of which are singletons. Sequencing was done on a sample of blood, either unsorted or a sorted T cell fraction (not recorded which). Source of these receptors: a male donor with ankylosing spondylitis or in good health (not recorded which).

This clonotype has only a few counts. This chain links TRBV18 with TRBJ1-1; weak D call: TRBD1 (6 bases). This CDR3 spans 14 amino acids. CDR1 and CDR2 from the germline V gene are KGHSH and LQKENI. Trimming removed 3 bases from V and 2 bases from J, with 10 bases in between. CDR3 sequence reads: CASSPGTPNTEAFF. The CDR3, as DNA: TGTGCCAGCTCACCCGGGACACCCAACACTGAAGCTTTCTTT.

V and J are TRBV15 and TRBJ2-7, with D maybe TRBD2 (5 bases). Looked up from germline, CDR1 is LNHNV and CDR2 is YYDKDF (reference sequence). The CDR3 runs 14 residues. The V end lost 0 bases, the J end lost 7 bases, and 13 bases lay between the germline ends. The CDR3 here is CATSRDYESGEQYF. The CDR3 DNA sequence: TGTGCCACCAGCAGAGATTATGAGTCGGGGGAGCAGTACTTC. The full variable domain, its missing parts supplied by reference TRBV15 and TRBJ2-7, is DAMVIQNPRYQVTQFGKPVTLSCSQTLNHNVMYWYQQKSSQAPKLLFHYYDKDFNNEADTPDNFQSRRPNTSFCFLDIRSPGLGDTAMYLCATSRDYESGEQYFGPGTRLTVT.

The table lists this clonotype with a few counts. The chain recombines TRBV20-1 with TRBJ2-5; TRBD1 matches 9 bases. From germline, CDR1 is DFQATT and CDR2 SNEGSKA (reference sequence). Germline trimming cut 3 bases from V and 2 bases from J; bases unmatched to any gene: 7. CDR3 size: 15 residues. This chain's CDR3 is CSASWDRDRQETQYF. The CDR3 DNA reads TGCAGTGCTAGTTGGGACAGGGATCGGCAAGAGACCCAGTACTTC.

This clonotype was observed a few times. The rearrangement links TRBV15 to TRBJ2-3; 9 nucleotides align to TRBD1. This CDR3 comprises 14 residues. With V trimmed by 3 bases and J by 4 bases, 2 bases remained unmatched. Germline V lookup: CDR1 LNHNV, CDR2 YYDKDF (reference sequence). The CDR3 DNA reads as TGTGCCACCAGCAGGGACAGGGGCGCAGATACGCAGTATTTT. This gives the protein CATSRDRGADTQYF. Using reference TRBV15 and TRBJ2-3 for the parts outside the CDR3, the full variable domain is DAMVIQNPRYQVTQFGKPVTLSCSQTLNHNVMYWYQQKSSQAPKLLFHYYDKDFNNEADTPDNFQSRRPNTSFCFLDIRSPGLGDTAMYLCATSRDRGADTQYFGPGTRLTVL.

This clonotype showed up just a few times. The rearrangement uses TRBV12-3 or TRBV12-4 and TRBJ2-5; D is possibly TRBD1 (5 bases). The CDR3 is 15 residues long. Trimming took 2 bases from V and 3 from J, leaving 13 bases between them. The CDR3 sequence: CASSLLDSREETQYF. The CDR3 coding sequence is TGTGCCAGCAGTTTACTCGACAGCCGTGAAGAGACCCAGTACTTC.

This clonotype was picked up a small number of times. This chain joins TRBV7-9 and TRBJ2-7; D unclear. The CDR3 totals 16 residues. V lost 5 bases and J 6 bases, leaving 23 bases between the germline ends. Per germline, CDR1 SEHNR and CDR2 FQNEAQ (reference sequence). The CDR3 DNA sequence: TGTGCCAGCAGCCCGACATCCGTAGACCCTTTAAGCGAGCAGTACTTC. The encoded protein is CASSPTSVDPLSEQYF.

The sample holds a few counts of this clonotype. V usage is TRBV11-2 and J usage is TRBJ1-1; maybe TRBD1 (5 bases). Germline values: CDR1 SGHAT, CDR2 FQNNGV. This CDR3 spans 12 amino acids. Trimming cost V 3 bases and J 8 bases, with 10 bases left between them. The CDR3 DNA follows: TGTGCCAGCAGCTTGTTTCGGGACGAAGCTTTCTTT. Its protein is CASSLFRDEAFF.

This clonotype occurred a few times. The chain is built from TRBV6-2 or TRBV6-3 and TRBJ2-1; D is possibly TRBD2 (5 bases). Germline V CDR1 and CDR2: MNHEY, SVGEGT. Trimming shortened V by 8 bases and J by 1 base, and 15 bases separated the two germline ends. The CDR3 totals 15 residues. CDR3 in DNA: TGTGCCAGCCACCACCGGGGTTTTTCCTACAATGAGCAGTTCTTC. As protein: CASHHRGFSYNEQFF.

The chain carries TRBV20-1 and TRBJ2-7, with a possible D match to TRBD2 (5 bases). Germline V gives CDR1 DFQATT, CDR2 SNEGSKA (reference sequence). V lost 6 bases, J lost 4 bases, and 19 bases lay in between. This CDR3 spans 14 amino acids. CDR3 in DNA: TGCAGTGCAAATAATAGGACTTACCGATACGAGCAGTACTTC. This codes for CSANNRTYRYEQYF.

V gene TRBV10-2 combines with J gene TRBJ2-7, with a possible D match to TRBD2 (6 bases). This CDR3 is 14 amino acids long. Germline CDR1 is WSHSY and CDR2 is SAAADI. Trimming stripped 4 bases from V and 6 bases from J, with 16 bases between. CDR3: CASSGSEGQSEQYF. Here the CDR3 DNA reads TGCGCCAGCAGTGGCTCGGAGGGGCAGTCCGAGCAGTACTTC.

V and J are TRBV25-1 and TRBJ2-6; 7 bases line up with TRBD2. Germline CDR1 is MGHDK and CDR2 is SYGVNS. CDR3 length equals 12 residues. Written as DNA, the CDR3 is TGTGCAAGCGGGACTGGGGCCAACGTCCTGACTTTC. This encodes CASGTGANVLTF.

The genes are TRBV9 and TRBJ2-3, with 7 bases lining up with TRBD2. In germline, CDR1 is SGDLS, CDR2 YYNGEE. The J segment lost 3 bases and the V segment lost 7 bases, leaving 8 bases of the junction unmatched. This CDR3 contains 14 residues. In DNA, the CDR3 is TGTGCCAGCGCTTCTAGCGGAGAAACAGATACGCAGTATTTT. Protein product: CASASSGETDTQYF.

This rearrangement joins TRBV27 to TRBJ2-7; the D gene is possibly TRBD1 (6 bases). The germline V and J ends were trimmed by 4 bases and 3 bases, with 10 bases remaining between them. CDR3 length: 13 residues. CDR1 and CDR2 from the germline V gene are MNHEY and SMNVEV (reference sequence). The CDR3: CASSYGQIYEQYF. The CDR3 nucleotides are TGTGCCAGCAGTTACGGACAGATCTACGAGCAGTACTTC.

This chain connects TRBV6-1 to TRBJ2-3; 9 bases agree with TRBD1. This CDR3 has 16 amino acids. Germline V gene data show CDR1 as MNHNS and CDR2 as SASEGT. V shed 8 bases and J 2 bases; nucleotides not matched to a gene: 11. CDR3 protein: CASGQLGTGPTDTQYF. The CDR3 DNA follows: TGTGCCAGCGGACAATTGGGGACAGGGCCCACAGATACGCAGTATTTT.

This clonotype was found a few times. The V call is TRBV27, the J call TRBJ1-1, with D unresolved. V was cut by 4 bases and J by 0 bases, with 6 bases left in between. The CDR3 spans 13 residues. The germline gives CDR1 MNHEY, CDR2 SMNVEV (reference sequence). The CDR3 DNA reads TGTGCCAGCAGTTCGGGGATGAACACTGAAGCTTTCTTT. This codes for CASSSGMNTEAFF.

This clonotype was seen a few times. Here the CDR3 reads CASSPLQGASYNEQFF. CDR3 nucleotides: TGTGCCAGCTCACCGTTACAGGGGGCTTCCTACAATGAGCAGTTCTTC. The chain employs TRBV18 and TRBJ2-1; 9 positions agree with TRBD1. The CDR3 is 16 residues long. The germline gives CDR1 KGHSH, CDR2 LQKENI. Trimming removed 3 bases from V and 1 base from J; junction bases left unmatched: 4.

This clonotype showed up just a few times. The CDR3 DNA sequence: TGCGCCAGCAGCCAAAGACTGGGCGGGGGCACAGATACGCAGTATTTT. Its translation: CASSQRLGGGTDTQYF. The genes are TRBV4-1 and TRBJ2-3; weak D call: TRBD2 (6 bases). The CDR3 extends over 16 amino acids. V lost 2 bases, J lost 1 base, and 13 bases lay in between. Germline values: CDR1 MGHRA, CDR2 YSYEKL.

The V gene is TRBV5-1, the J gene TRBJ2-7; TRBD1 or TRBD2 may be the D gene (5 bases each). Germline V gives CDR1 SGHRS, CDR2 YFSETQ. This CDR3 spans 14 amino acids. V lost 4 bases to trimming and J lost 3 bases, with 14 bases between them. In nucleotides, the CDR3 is TGCGCCAGCAGCCACCCGGGGCTGAACTACGAGCAGTACTTC. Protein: CASSHPGLNYEQYF.

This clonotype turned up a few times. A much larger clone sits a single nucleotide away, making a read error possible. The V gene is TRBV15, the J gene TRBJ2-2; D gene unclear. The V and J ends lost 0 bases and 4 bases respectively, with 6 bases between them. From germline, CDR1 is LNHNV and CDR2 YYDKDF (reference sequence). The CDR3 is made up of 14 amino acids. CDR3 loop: CATSRDPITGELFF. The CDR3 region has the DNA TGTGCCACCAGCAGAGATCCGATCACCGGGGAGCTGTTTTTT.

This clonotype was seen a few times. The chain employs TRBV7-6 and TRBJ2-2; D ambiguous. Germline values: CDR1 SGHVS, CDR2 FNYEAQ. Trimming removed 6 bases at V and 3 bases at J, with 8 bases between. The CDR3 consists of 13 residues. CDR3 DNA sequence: TGTGCCAGCAGGCCTACTTACACCGGGGAGCTGTTTTTT. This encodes CASRPTYTGELFF.

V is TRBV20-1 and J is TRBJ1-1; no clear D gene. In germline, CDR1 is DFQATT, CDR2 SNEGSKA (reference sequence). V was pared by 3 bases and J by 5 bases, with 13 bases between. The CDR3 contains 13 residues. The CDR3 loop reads CSARPWAETEAFF. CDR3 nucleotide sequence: TGCAGTGCTAGGCCCTGGGCGGAAACTGAAGCTTTCTTT.

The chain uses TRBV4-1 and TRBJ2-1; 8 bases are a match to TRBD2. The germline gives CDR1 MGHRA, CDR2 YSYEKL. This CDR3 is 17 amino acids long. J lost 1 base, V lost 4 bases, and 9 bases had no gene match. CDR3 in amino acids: CASSPLTGGVSYNEQFF. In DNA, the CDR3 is TGCGCCAGCAGCCCCTTAACGGGGGGGGTGTCCTACAATGAGCAGTTCTTC.

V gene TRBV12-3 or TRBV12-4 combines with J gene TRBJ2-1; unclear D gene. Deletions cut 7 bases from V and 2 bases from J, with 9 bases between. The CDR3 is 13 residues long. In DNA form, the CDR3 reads TGTGCCAGCACCGGGCGGACCTACAATGAGCAGTTCTTC. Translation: CASTGRTYNEQFF.

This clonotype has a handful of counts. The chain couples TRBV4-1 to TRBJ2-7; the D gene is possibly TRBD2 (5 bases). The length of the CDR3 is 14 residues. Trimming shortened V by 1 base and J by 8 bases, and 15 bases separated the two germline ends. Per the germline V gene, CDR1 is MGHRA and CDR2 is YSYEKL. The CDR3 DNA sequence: TGCGCCAGCAGCCAAGCGACTACAACATTGAAGCAGTACTTC. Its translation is CASSQATTTLKQYF.

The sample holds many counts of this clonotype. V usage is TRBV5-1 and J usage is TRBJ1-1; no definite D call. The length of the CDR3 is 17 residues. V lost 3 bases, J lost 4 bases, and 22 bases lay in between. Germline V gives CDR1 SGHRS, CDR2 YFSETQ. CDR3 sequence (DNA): TGCGCCAGCAGCTCCCATCGGAGCACAGCTAAGGCCACTGAAGCTTTCTTT. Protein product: CASSSHRSTAKATEAFF.

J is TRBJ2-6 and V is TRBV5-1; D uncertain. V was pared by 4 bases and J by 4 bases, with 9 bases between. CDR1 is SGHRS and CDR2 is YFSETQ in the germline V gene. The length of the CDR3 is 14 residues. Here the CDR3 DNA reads TGCGCCAGCAGCACAGACTGGGGGGCCAACGTCCTGACTTTC. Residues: CASSTDWGANVLTF.

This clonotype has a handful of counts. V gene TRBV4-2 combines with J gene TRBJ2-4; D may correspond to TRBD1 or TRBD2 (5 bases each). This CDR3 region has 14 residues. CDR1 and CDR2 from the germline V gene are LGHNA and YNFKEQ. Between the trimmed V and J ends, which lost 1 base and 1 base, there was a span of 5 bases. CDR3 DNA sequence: TGTGCCAGCAGCCAAGGGGGGGCCAAAAACATTCAGTACTTC. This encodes CASSQGGAKNIQYF.

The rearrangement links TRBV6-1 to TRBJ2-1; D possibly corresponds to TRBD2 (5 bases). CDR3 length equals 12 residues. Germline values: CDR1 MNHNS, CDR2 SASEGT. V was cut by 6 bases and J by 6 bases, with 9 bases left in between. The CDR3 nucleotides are TGTGCCAGCAGACGGACTGGCAATGAGCAGTTCTTC. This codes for CASRRTGNEQFF.

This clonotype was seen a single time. The CDR3 loop is CASSEQGAETQYF. In DNA, the CDR3 is TGTGCCAGCAGTGAACAGGGGGCTGAGACCCAGTACTTC. This rearrangement joins TRBV27 to TRBJ2-5, with 9 bases aligning to TRBD1. Looked up from germline, CDR1 is MNHEY and CDR2 is SMNVEV (reference sequence). The ends lost 5 bases at V and 5 bases at J; junction bases unmatched: 3. The CDR3 is made up of 13 amino acids.

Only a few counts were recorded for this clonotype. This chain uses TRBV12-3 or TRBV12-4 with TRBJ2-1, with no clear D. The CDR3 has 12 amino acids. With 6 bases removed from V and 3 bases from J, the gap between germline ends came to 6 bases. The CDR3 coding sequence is TGTGCCAGCAGCCAGGACTACAATGAGCAGTTCTTC. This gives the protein CASSQDYNEQFF.